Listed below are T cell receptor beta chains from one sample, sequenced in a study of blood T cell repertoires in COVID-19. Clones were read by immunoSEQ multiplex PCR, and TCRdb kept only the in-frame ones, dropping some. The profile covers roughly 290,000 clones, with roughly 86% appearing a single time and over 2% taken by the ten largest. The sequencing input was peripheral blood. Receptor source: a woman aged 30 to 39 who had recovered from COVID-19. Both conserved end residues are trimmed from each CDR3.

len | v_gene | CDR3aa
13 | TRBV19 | ASSIMGQGYNEQF
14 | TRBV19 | ASSPGEAGLFNEQF
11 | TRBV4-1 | ASSQERAGQQY
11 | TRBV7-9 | ASSLLTSGEQY
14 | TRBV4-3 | ASSQGTSGIFYEQF
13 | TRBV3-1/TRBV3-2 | ASSPAVALTGELF
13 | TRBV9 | ASSVDGPSSYEQY
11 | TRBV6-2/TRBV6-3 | ASSYVEGTEQY
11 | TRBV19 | ASTPRLNTEAF
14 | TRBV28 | ASSSGGTVQTKPQH
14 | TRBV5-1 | ASNPGTNNIGTEAF
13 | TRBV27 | ASTRWGGGGETQY
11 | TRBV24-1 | ATGQGASYEQY
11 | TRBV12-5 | ASGKTEAYEQY